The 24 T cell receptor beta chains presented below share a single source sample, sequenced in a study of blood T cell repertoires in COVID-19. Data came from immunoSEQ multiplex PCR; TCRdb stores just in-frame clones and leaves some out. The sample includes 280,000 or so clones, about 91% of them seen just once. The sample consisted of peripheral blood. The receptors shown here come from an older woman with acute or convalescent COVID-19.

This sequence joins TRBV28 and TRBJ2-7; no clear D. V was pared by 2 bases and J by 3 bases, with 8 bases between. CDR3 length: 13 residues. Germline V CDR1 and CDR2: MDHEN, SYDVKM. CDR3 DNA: TGTGCCAGCAGTTTAGCCCCAGTCTACGAGCAGTACTTC. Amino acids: CASSLAPVYEQYF. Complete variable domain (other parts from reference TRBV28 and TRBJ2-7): DVKVTQSSRYLVKRTGEKVFLECVQDMDHENMFWYRQDPGLGLRLIYFSYDVKMKEKGDIPEGYSVSREKKERFSLILESASTNQTSMYLCASSLAPVYEQYFGPGTRLTVT.

The CDR3 DNA reads as TGTGCCTGGAGTAATGGACAGGGCCCGGGGAATGAGCAGTTCTTC. It translates to CAWSNGQGPGNEQFF. This chain connects TRBV30 to TRBJ2-1, with TRBD1 matching over 8 bases. Per the germline V gene, CDR1 is GTSNPN and CDR2 is SVGIG (reference sequence). The V and J ends lost 2 bases and 7 bases, in that order; junction bases with no gene match: 10. The CDR3 runs to 15 residues.

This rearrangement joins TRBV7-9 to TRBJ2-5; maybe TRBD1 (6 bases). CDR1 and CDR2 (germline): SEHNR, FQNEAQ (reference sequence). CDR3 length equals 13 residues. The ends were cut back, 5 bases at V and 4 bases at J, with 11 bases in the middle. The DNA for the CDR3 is TGTGCCAGCAGCCAAGGGGGTGGAGAGACCCAGTACTTC. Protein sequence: CASSQGGGETQYF.

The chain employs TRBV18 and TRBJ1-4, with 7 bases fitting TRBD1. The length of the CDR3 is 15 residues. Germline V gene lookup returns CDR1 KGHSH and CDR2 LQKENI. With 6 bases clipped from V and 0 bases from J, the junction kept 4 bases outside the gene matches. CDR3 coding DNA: TGTGCCAGCTCGGAGGGGGCTGCAACTAATGAAAAACTGTTTTTT. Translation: CASSEGAATNEKLFF.

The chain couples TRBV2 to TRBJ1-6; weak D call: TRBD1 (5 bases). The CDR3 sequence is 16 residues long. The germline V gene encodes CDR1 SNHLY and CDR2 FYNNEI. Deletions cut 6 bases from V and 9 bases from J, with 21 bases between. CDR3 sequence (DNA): TGTGCCAGCAGGGCCCCTCGGGACTCAAGGGGTTCACCCCTCCACTTT. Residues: CASRAPRDSRGSPLHF. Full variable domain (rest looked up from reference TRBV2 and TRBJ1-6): EPEVTQTPSHQVTQMGQEVILRCVPISNHLYFYWYRQILGQKVEFLVSFYNNEISEKSEIFDDQFSVERPDGSNFTLKIRSTKLEDSAMYFCASRAPRDSRGSPLHFGNGTRLTVT.

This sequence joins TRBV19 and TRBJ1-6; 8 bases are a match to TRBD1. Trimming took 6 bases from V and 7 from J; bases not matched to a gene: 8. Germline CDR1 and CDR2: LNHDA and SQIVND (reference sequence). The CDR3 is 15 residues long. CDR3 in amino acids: CASSPRTGRNSPLHF. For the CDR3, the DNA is TGTGCCAGTAGCCCCCGGACAGGGAGAAATTCACCCCTCCACTTT.

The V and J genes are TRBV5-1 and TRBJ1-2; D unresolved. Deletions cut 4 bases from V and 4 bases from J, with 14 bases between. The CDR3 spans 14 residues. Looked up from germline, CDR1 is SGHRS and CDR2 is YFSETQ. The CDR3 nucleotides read TGCGCCAGCAGCGTGACGGGAGTCGCCTATGGCTACACCTTC. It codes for CASSVTGVAYGYTF. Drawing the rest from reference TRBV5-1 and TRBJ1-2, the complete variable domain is KAGVTQTPRYLIKTRGQQVTLSCSPISGHRSVSWYQQTPGQGLQFLFEYFSETQRNKGNFPGRFSGRQFSNSRSEMNVSTLELGDSALYLCASSVTGVAYGYTFGSGTRLTVV.

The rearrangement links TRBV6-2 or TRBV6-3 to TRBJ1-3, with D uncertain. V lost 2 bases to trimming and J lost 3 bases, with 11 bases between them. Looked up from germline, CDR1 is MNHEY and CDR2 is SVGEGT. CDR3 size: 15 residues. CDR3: CASSYPGGFGNTIYF. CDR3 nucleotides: TGTGCCAGCAGTTACCCCGGAGGGTTTGGAAACACCATATATTTT.

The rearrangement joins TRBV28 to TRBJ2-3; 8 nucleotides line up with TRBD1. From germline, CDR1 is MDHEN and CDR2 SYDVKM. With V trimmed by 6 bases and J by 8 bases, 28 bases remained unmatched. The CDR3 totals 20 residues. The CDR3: CASSQLFRGRAGDPPGTQYF. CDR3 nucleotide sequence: TGTGCCAGCAGCCAGCTCTTCAGGGGGCGGGCAGGTGACCCCCCGGGTACGCAGTATTTT.

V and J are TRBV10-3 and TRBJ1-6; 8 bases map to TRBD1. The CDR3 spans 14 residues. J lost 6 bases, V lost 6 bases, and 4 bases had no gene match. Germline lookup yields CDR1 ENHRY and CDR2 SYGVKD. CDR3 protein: CAIRGTGLNSPLHF. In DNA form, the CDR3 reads TGTGCCATCAGGGGGACAGGCCTTAATTCACCCCTCCACTTT.

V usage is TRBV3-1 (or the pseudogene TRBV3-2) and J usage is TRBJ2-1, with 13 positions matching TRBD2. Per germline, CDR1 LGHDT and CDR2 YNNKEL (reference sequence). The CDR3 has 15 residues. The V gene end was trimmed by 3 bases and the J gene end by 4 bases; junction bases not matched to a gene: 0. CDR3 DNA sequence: TGTGCCAGCAGCCAGACTAGCGGGAGGTACAATGAGCAGTTCTTC. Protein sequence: CASSQTSGRYNEQFF.

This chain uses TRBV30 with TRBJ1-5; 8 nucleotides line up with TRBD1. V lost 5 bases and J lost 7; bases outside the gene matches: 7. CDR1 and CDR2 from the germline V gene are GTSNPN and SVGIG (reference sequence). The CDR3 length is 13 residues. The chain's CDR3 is CAWDTGGGQPQHF. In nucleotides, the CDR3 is TGTGCCTGGGACACAGGGGGTGGACAGCCCCAGCATTTT.

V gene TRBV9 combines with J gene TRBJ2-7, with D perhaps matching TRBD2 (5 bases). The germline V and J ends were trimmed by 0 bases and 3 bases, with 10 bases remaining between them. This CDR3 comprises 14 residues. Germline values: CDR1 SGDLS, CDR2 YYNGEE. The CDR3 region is CASSVGGEGYEQYF. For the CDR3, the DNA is TGTGCCAGCAGCGTAGGAGGAGAGGGCTACGAGCAGTACTTC.

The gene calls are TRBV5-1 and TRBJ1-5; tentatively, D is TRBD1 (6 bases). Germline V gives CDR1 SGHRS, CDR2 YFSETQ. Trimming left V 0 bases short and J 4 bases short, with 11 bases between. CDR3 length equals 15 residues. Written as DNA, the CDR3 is TGCGCCAGCAGCTTGGCTGGACAGAGGAATCAGCCCCAGCATTTT. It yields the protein CASSLAGQRNQPQHF.

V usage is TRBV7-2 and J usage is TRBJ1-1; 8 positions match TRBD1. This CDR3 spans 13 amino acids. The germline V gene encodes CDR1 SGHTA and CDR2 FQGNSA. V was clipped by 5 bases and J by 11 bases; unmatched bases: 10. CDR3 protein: CASSPGQAARAFF. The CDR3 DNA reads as TGTGCCAGCAGCCCGGGACAGGCAGCAAGGGCTTTCTTT.

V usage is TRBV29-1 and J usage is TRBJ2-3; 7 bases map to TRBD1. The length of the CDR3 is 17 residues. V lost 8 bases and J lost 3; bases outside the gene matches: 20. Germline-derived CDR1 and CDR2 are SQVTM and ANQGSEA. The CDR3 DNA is TGCAGCTCGTTGAGGCTTGGTGGGACAGTGGGAACAGATACGCAGTATTTT. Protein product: CSSLRLGGTVGTDTQYF.

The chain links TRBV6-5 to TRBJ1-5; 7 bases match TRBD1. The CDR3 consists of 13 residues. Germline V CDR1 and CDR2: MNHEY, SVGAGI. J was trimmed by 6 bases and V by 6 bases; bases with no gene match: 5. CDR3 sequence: CASREGAGQPQHF. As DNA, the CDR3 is TGTGCCAGCAGGGAGGGGGCGGGTCAGCCCCAGCATTTT.

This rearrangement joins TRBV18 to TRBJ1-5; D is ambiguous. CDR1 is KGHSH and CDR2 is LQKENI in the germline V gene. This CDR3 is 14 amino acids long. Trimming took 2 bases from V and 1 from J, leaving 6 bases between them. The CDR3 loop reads CASSPGLSNQPQHF. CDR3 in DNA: TGTGCCAGCTCACCAGGCCTGAGCAATCAGCCCCAGCATTTT.

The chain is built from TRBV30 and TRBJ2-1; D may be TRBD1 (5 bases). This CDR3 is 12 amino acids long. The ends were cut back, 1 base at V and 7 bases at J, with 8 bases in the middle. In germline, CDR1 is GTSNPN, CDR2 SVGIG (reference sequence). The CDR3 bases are TGTGCCTGGAGTGCCACAGGAAATGAGCAGTTCTTC. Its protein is CAWSATGNEQFF.

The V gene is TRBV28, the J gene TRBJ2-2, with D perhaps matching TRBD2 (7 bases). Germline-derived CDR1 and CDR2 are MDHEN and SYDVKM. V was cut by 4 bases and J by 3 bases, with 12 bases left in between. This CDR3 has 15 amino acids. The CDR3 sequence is CASSSGGRDTGELFF. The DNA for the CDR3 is TGTGCCAGCAGTTCCGGGGGGCGAGACACCGGGGAGCTGTTTTTT. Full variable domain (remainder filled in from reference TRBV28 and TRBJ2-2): DVKVTQSSRYLVKRTGEKVFLECVQDMDHENMFWYRQDPGLGLRLIYFSYDVKMKEKGDIPEGYSVSREKKERFSLILESASTNQTSMYLCASSSGGRDTGELFFGEGSRLTVL.

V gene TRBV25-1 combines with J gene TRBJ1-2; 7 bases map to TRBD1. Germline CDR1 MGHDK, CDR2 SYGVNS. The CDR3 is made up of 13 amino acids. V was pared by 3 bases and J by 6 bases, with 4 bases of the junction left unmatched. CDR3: CASSEGQLNGYTF. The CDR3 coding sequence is TGTGCCAGCAGTGAGGGACAGCTAAATGGCTACACCTTC.

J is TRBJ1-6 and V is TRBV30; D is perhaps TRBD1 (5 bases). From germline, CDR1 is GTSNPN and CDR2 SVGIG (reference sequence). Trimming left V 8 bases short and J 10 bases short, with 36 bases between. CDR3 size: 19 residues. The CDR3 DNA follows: TGTGCCGCCGCCATGTCCCGGGGGGTAGGGGTTCGGTCTCGATCACCCCTCCACTTT. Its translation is CAAAMSRGVGVRSRSPLHF.

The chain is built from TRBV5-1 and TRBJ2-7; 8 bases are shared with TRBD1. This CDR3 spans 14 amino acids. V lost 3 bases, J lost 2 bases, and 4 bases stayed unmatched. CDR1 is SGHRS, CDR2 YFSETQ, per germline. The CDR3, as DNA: TGCGCCAGCAGCTCCGGGACAGGACCCTACGAGCAGTACTTC. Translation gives CASSSGTGPYEQYF.

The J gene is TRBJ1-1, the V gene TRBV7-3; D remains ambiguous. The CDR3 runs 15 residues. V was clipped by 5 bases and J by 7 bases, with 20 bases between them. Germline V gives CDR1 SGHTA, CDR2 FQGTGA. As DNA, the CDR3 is TGTGCCAGCAGCCCCCTCGGTGCGGTGGCTAGTGAAGCTTTCTTT. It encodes CASSPLGAVASEAFF.